This passage covers 29 T cell receptor beta chains from one sample sequenced in a study of identical twins. Via MiXCR, TCRdb re-called the 5' RACE reads, giving one row per CDR3 protein. The sample includes around 1.7 million distinct CDR3 sequences, roughly a third of them seen just once. The sample consisted of cord blood. The receptor source for this set is a newborn girl in good health.

The table lists this clonotype with a few counts. This chain connects TRBV25-1 to TRBJ2-7; maybe TRBD2 (5 bases). Trimming stripped 2 bases from V and 0 bases from J, with 11 bases between. Germline V gene data show CDR1 as MGHDK and CDR2 as SYGVNS. This CDR3 is built from 15 residues. As DNA, the CDR3 is TGTGCCAGCAGTGAAGGGGATCGGGACTCCTACGAGCAGTACTTC. Its protein product is CASSEGDRDSYEQYF.

The chain combines TRBV29-1 with TRBJ2-7; D remains unclear. CDR3 length: 13 residues. CDR1 SQVTM and CDR2 ANQGSEA come from the germline V gene. Trimming removed 5 bases at V and 7 bases at J, with 18 bases between. CDR3 DNA sequence: TGCAGCGTTAGGTCTCCTTCCTACAATGAGCAGTACTTC. Encoded protein: CSVRSPSYNEQYF.

The J gene is TRBJ2-3, the V gene TRBV4-1; no clear D. The ends were cut back, 0 bases at V and 7 bases at J, with 5 bases in the middle. Germline V gene data show CDR1 as MGHRA and CDR2 as YSYEKL. The CDR3 contains 12 residues. The CDR3 sequence: CASSQDSNTQYF. The CDR3 DNA follows: TGCGCCAGCAGCCAAGATAGCAATACGCAGTATTTT.

This chain joins TRBV9 and TRBJ2-3; D is undetermined. The CDR3 is made up of 15 amino acids. Between the trimmed V and J ends, which lost 3 bases and 2 bases, there was a span of 13 bases. The germline CDR1 and CDR2 sequences are SGDLS and YYNGEE. CDR3 bases: TGTGCCAGCAGCGGACCGACCCCCTACACAGATACGCAGTATTTT. Translation gives CASSGPTPYTDTQYF.

This clonotype was seen at least ten times. The chain uses TRBV12-3 or TRBV12-4 and TRBJ2-1; TRBD2 matches at 7 bases. The CDR3 spans 13 residues. The junction had 7 bases not matched to a gene; V was cut back by 5 bases and J by 9 bases. CDR3 amino acids: CASSTSATGEQFF. The DNA of the CDR3 is TGTGCCAGCAGTACTAGCGCGACGGGTGAGCAGTTCTTC.

The chain employs TRBV20-1 and TRBJ2-1; D is uncertain. The CDR3 loop spans 11 amino acids. The V end was cut by 3 bases, the J end by 10 bases, with 10 bases between. Germline-derived CDR1 and CDR2 are DFQATT and SNEGSKA (reference sequence). The CDR3: CSARGFYEQFF. Written as DNA, the CDR3 is TGCAGTGCTAGGGGATTCTACGAGCAGTTCTTC.

The chain links TRBV7-9 to TRBJ2-1; TRBD2 is a possible D gene (5 bases). The V end lost 5 bases, the J end lost 6 bases, and 20 bases lay between the germline ends. Germline V CDR1 and CDR2: SEHNR, FQNEAQ (reference sequence). This CDR3 contains 16 residues. This CDR3 is CASSLTNPLLINEQFF. The DNA for the CDR3 is TGTGCCAGCAGCCTGACTAACCCCCTCCTTATCAATGAGCAGTTCTTC.

About this clonotype: A much larger clone differs by one base, so this may be a read error. The rearrangement uses TRBV2 and TRBJ2-5; a possible D gene is TRBD2 (5 bases). The CDR3 totals 14 residues. The germline V gene has CDR1 SNHLY and CDR2 FYNNEI. V lost 4 bases, J lost 4 bases, and 13 bases lay in between. The CDR3 loop is CASSVSGIGETQYF. CDR3 sequence (DNA): TGTGCCAGCAGTGTATCCGGGATAGGAGAGACCCAGTACTTC.

This clonotype was seen only a few times. This chain uses TRBV2 with TRBJ1-4, with D possibly matching TRBD1 (6 bases). The ends were cut back, 2 bases at V and 4 bases at J, with 17 bases in the middle. From germline, CDR1 is SNHLY and CDR2 FYNNEI. This CDR3 is 17 amino acids long. The CDR3 sequence: CASSEYSRGDFNEKLFF. The CDR3 DNA is TGTGCCAGCAGTGAATATTCGAGGGGGGATTTTAATGAAAAACTGTTTTTT.

The gene calls are TRBV27 and TRBJ2-7; 7 bases are shared with TRBD1. The length of the CDR3 is 15 residues. Per the germline V gene, CDR1 is MNHEY and CDR2 is SMNVEV (reference sequence). J lost 6 bases, V lost 4 bases, and 12 bases had no gene match. The CDR3 protein is CASSWGTACPIEQYF. The CDR3 DNA reads as TGTGCCAGCAGTTGGGGGACAGCTTGCCCCATCGAGCAGTACTTC.

This chain joins TRBV29-1 and TRBJ2-7; 11 positions match TRBD2. This CDR3 region has 12 residues. CDR1 is SQVTM, CDR2 ANQGSEA, per germline. V trimming: 4 bases; J trimming: 5 bases; junction bases outside the gene matches: 1. The CDR3 loop is CSVATSGDEQYF. Written as DNA, the CDR3 is TGCAGCGTTGCGACTAGCGGGGACGAGCAGTACTTC.

This clonotype has only a few counts. V usage is TRBV5-4 and J usage is TRBJ2-1; 11 bases match TRBD1. Per germline, CDR1 SGHNT and CDR2 YYREEE (reference sequence). Trimming took 3 bases from V and 3 from J; bases not matched to a gene: 5. This CDR3 is built from 16 residues. Here the CDR3 reads CASSSRGQGVYNEQFF. CDR3 nucleotide sequence: TGTGCCAGCAGCTCCAGGGGACAGGGGGTCTACAATGAGCAGTTCTTC.

With respect to this clonotype: This sequence may be a read error, since a much larger clone differs from it by one base. This chain uses TRBV4-2 with TRBJ2-1; D might be TRBD2 (6 bases). The CDR3 contains 12 residues. Deletions cut 4 bases from V and 8 bases from J, with 9 bases between. Germline lookup yields CDR1 LGHNA and CDR2 YNFKEQ. The CDR3 region has the DNA TGTGCCAGCAGCCGGAGGGACGATGAGCAGTTCTTC. Translation: CASSRRDDEQFF.

The V gene is TRBV2, the J gene TRBJ1-1; D possibly corresponds to TRBD1 (5 bases). The CDR3 contains 15 residues. Trimming took off 3 bases at V and 4 bases at J, with 15 bases between the two ends. Germline CDR1 is SNHLY and CDR2 is FYNNEI. CDR3 DNA sequence: TGTGCCAGCAGTGAGGTGAGGAGGGGAGGCACTGAAGCTTTCTTT. This sequence encodes CASSEVRRGGTEAFF.

The chain is built from TRBV2 and TRBJ1-1, with D perhaps matching TRBD1 (6 bases). V was trimmed by 3 bases and J by 6 bases, leaving 17 bases between them. This CDR3 spans 15 amino acids. Germline CDR1 reads SNHLY; CDR2 reads FYNNEI. For the CDR3, the DNA is TGTGCCAGCAGTGAGACTTGGGGGGCCGGTCCTGAAGCTTTCTTT. Its translation is CASSETWGAGPEAFF.

The rearrangement joins TRBV12-3 or TRBV12-4 to TRBJ2-7, with a tentative D call TRBD2 (7 bases). The CDR3 runs to 15 residues. V dropped 6 bases and J dropped 3 bases, with 18 bases sitting between them. CDR3 coding DNA: TGTGCCAGCAGCCCGCGGGGGCGGGCTTACTACGAGCAGTACTTC. It specifies CASSPRGRAYYEQYF.

In this sample, this clonotype turned up many times. The chain has TRBV5-1 and TRBJ2-7; a possible D gene is TRBD1 (6 bases). Germline CDR1 and CDR2: SGHRS and YFSETQ. V was clipped by 5 bases and J by 3 bases, with 9 bases between them. This CDR3 is built from 12 residues. The CDR3 loop reads CASRRQDYEQYF. The DNA for the CDR3 is TGCGCCAGCAGACGACAGGACTACGAGCAGTACTTC. The full variable domain, with the rest looked up from reference TRBV5-1 and TRBJ2-7, is KAGVTQTPRYLIKTRGQQVTLSCSPISGHRSVSWYQQTPGQGLQFLFEYFSETQRNKGNFPGRFSGRQFSNSRSEMNVSTLELGDSALYLCASRRQDYEQYFGPGTRLTVT.

This clonotype has more than one count but fewer than ten. The rearrangement links TRBV4-2 to TRBJ2-7; 9 bases are shared with TRBD2. This CDR3 comprises 15 residues. The V segment lost 3 bases and the J segment 3 bases; nucleotides outside the gene matches: 6. Germline-derived CDR1 and CDR2 are LGHNA and YNFKEQ. The chain's CDR3 is CASSQVVTSGYEQYF. The CDR3 DNA reads TGTGCCAGCAGCCAGGTTGTGACTAGCGGCTACGAGCAGTACTTC.

The genes are TRBV20-1 and TRBJ2-3; D gene ambiguous. The V and J ends lost 4 bases and 0 bases respectively, with 8 bases between them. Germline V gives CDR1 DFQATT, CDR2 SNEGSKA (reference sequence). The CDR3 extends over 13 amino acids. This CDR3 reads CSAIPPSTDTQYF. CDR3 in DNA: TGCAGTGCTATCCCTCCTAGCACAGATACGCAGTATTTT.

This sequence joins TRBV28 and TRBJ2-1; 10 bases align to TRBD1. This CDR3 is built from 15 residues. Losses at the gene ends were 6 bases for V and 8 bases for J; bases not matched to a gene: 10. Germline V gives CDR1 MDHEN, CDR2 SYDVKM. The CDR3 sequence is CASSSPGTGVDEQFF. In DNA form, the CDR3 reads TGTGCCAGCAGCAGTCCCGGGACAGGGGTGGATGAGCAGTTCTTC.

The V call is TRBV10-3, the J call TRBJ2-7, with D perhaps matching TRBD2 (5 bases). The germline gives CDR1 ENHRY, CDR2 SYGVKD. This CDR3 spans 14 amino acids. With 6 bases removed from V and 3 bases from J, the gap between germline ends came to 15 bases. The CDR3 region has the DNA TGTGCCATCAGCAGCTACCGGGAACTCTACGAGCAGTACTTC. Amino acids: CAISSYRELYEQYF.

This clonotype has just a few counts. V is TRBV5-1 and J is TRBJ1-1, with D possibly TRBD1 on 5 matching bases. Germline V CDR1 and CDR2: SGHRS, YFSETQ. Trimming removed 0 bases from V and 1 base from J, with 10 bases in between. The CDR3 is made up of 15 amino acids. CDR3 loop: CASSLGPGTNTEAFF. Here the CDR3 DNA reads TGCGCCAGCAGCTTGGGGCCGGGGACGAACACTGAAGCTTTCTTT.

The V and J genes are TRBV6-5 and TRBJ2-1, with TRBD2 identical over 10 bases. The CDR3 contains 16 residues. Germline values: CDR1 MNHEY, CDR2 SVGAGI. J gave up 2 bases and V 5 bases, and 6 bases lay outside the gene matches. The CDR3 loop reads CASSTTGTSAYNEQFF. In DNA, the CDR3 is TGTGCCAGCAGTACGACCGGGACTAGCGCCTACAATGAGCAGTTCTTC.

In this sample, this clonotype turned up many times. The rearrangement joins TRBV28 to TRBJ2-3; 10 nucleotides align to TRBD2. CDR3 length: 16 residues. Trimming took 5 bases from V and 1 from J; bases not matched to a gene: 6. Germline V gives CDR1 MDHEN, CDR2 SYDVKM. The CDR3 protein is CASSPPLAGRTDTQYF. CDR3 sequence (DNA): TGTGCCAGCAGTCCCCCACTAGCGGGACGCACAGATACGCAGTATTTT.

In its sample, this clonotype was seen a few times. The chain recombines TRBV6-1 with TRBJ1-1; possible D gene TRBD1, 6 bases. With 0 bases removed from V and 0 bases from J, the gap between germline ends came to 8 bases. Germline V lookup: CDR1 MNHNS, CDR2 SASEGT. The CDR3 covers 15 residues. Here the CDR3 reads CASSEARTVNTEAFF. The CDR3 DNA sequence: TGTGCCAGCAGTGAAGCGAGGACAGTGAACACTGAAGCTTTCTTT.

The V and J genes are TRBV3-1 and TRBJ2-1, with 7 bases aligning to TRBD2. Germline CDR1 reads LGHDT; CDR2 reads YNNKEL (reference sequence). The length of the CDR3 is 17 residues. The V segment lost 0 bases and the J segment 5 bases; nucleotides outside the gene matches: 10. The DNA of the CDR3 is TGTGCCAGCAGCCAAGATCTGAGACTAGCAAGGAACAATGAGCAGTTCTTC. Protein sequence: CASSQDLRLARNNEQFF.

This clonotype appeared a few times. This rearrangement joins TRBV20-1 to TRBJ1-5; the D gene is possibly TRBD1 (6 bases). There are 12 residues in the CDR3. Germline V gene data show CDR1 as DFQATT and CDR2 as SNEGSKA (reference sequence). Trimming removed 1 base from V and 9 bases from J, with 10 bases in between. The CDR3 spells CSARGQDWPQHF. The CDR3 coding sequence is TGCAGTGCTAGAGGACAGGATTGGCCCCAGCATTTT.

This clonotype has just a few counts. V usage is TRBV15 and J usage is TRBJ2-3; 7 bases fit TRBD2. This CDR3 spans 16 amino acids. Germline loops: CDR1 LNHNV, CDR2 YYDKDF (reference sequence). Trimming took 0 bases from V and 4 from J; bases not matched to a gene: 7. The CDR3 DNA reads TGTGCCACCAGCAGAGATCGGGCGGGAGAGTCAGATACGCAGTATTTT. This translates into CATSRDRAGESDTQYF.

This chain links TRBV6-1 with TRBJ1-1; D gene uncertain. CDR1 and CDR2 from the germline V gene are MNHNS and SASEGT. This CDR3 has 17 residues. Trimming removed 0 bases from V and 1 base from J, with 15 bases in between. CDR3 region: CASSEARVLWGNTEAFF. The DNA of the CDR3 is TGTGCCAGCAGTGAAGCAAGGGTTTTGTGGGGGAACACTGAAGCTTTCTTT.